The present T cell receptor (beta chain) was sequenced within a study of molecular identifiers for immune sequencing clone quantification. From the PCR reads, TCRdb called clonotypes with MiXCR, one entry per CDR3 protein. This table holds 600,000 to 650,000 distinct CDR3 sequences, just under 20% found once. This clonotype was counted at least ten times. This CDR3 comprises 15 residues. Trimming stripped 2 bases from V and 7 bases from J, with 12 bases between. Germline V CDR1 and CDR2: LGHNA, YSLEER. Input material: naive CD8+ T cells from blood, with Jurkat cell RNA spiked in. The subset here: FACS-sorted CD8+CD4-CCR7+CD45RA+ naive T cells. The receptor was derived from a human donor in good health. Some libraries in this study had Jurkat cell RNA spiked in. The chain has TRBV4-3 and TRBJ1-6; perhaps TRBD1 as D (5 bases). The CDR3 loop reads CASSQWFSGNSPLHF. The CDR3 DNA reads TGCGCCAGCAGCCAATGGTTTTCAGGGAATTCACCCCTCCACTTT.